One sample yielded the 23 T cell receptor beta chains listed below, sequenced in a study of CD8 T cells in Susac syndrome. The authors reverse transcribed roughly 0.5 to 1 ug RNA with random hexamers. TCRdb reprocessed the immunoSEQ multiplex PCR reads via MiXCR and lists one record per CDR3 protein. The sample carries about 200,000 distinct CDR3 sequences, roughly 90% recorded once. Sample: CD8+ T cells from PBMCs. The receptors shown here come from a human donor with multiple sclerosis.

This chain uses TRBV4-1 with TRBJ1-5; D is ambiguous. Looked up from germline, CDR1 is MGHRA and CDR2 is YSYEKL. The CDR3 extends over 15 amino acids. Trimming cost V 2 bases and J 3 bases, with 11 bases left between them. CDR3 coding DNA: TGCGCCAGCAGCCAAACCCCGACCCCCAATCAGCCCCAGCATTTT. It is translated as CASSQTPTPNQPQHF.

This rearrangement joins TRBV29-1 to TRBJ1-1; TRBD1 might be the D (6 bases). The CDR3 is 12 amino acids. Trimming cost V 3 bases and J 4 bases, with 9 bases left between them. Germline V gene sequence: CDR1 SQVTM, CDR2 ANQGSEA. The CDR3 coding sequence is TGCAGCGTTGAGGAACAGGGCACTGAAGCTTTCTTT. This sequence encodes CSVEEQGTEAFF.

This clonotype was detected many times. The chain combines TRBV5-6 with TRBJ2-7; D is unresolved. Trimming stripped 0 bases from V and 3 bases from J, with 4 bases between. Germline assignment: CDR1 SGHDT and CDR2 YYEEEE. This CDR3 region has 12 residues. The CDR3, as DNA: TGTGCCAGCAGCTTGGGGGACTACGAGCAGTACTTC. Protein: CASSLGDYEQYF.

The chain joins TRBV12-3 or TRBV12-4 to TRBJ2-2; perhaps TRBD1 as D (5 bases). The ends were cut back, 5 bases at V and 0 bases at J, with 13 bases in the middle. This CDR3 region has 16 residues. CDR3 loop: CASSRHQGSNTGELFF. DNA of the CDR3: TGTGCCAGCAGTCGACACCAGGGCTCGAACACCGGGGAGCTGTTTTTT.

This chain connects TRBV19 to TRBJ2-7, with 10 bases identical to TRBD1. The germline gives CDR1 LNHDA, CDR2 SQIVND (reference sequence). This CDR3 spans 16 amino acids. V lost 2 bases, J lost 6 bases, and 10 bases stayed unmatched. The CDR3 here is CASSISRDRGPREQYF. The CDR3 region has the DNA TGTGCCAGTAGTATATCCCGGGACAGGGGTCCGCGCGAGCAGTACTTC.

The V gene is TRBV5-6, the J gene TRBJ2-3; 8 positions agree with TRBD2. The V segment lost 0 bases and the J segment 2 bases; nucleotides outside the gene matches: 5. There are 16 residues in the CDR3. Germline CDR1 reads SGHDT; CDR2 reads YYEEEE. CDR3: CASSLGTGGFTDTQYF. CDR3 bases: TGTGCCAGCAGCTTGGGCACGGGGGGGTTCACAGATACGCAGTATTTT.

The rearrangement joins TRBV6-9 to TRBJ2-3; TRBD2 agrees at 8 bases. Germline V gene sequence: CDR1 MNHGY, CDR2 SVAAGI. The CDR3 has 13 residues. V lost 6 bases and J lost 4; bases outside the gene matches: 3. The CDR3 region is CASSSGGADTQYF. CDR3 in DNA: TGTGCCAGCAGCTCCGGGGGGGCAGATACGCAGTATTTT.

CDR3 bases: TGTGCCAGCCGGACAGGGGGCACCTACGAGCAGTACTTC. It codes for CASRTGGTYEQYF. The V call is TRBV13, the J call TRBJ2-7, with TRBD1 identical over 11 bases. The CDR3 runs to 13 residues. CDR1 and CDR2 from the germline V gene are PRHDT and FYEKMQ (reference sequence). J gave up 2 bases and V 8 bases, and 2 bases lay outside the gene matches.

J is TRBJ2-2 and V is TRBV27, with no clear D. Trimming removed 11 bases at V and 4 bases at J, with 17 bases between. The CDR3 length is 14 residues. Germline V gene sequence: CDR1 MNHEY, CDR2 SMNVEV (reference sequence). The CDR3 DNA sequence: TGTGCCGCCGCGGACCTCATTCGCACCGGGGAGCTGTTTTTT. Translated, it gives CAAADLIRTGELFF.

This clonotype occurred once. The chain has TRBV7-6 and TRBJ2-2; D gene unclear. V gave up 1 base and J gave up 0 bases, with 12 bases separating them. Per germline, CDR1 SGHVS and CDR2 FNYEAQ. The length of the CDR3 is 17 residues. CDR3 sequence: CASSLGLGLANTGELFF. Here the CDR3 DNA reads TGTGCCAGCAGCTTAGGTCTCGGGTTGGCGAACACCGGGGAGCTGTTTTTT.

The rearrangement joins TRBV4-2 to TRBJ2-1; D possibly uses TRBD1 or TRBD2 (5 bases each). CDR1 is LGHNA, CDR2 YNFKEQ, per germline. Trimming took off 4 bases at V and 4 bases at J, with 35 bases between the two ends. The CDR3 consists of 22 residues. The CDR3 region has the DNA TGTGCCAGCAGCCCGGCTCCCCTCGACAGCCTCACACGCCGGGGAAGTTACAATGAGCAGTTCTTC. Translating it yields CASSPAPLDSLTRRGSYNEQFF.

The V gene is TRBV5-8, the J gene TRBJ2-2; 7 nucleotides match TRBD1. This CDR3 is 16 amino acids long. Germline trimming cut 3 bases from V and 3 bases from J; bases unmatched to any gene: 8. CDR1 and CDR2 from the germline V gene are SGHTS and YDEGEE. The DNA for the CDR3 is TGTGCCAGCAGCTCATTCGGACAGGAGGACACCGGGGAGCTGTTTTTT. It translates to CASSSFGQEDTGELFF.

V usage is TRBV4-3 and J usage is TRBJ2-7; possible D gene TRBD2, 6 bases. The germline gives CDR1 LGHNA, CDR2 YSLEER. Trimming shortened V by 4 bases and J by 2 bases, and 15 bases separated the two germline ends. The CDR3 spans 15 residues. The CDR3 DNA follows: TGCGCCAGCAGCCCCCGGGGAGGCGTGCCCTACGAGCAGTACTTC. It encodes CASSPRGGVPYEQYF.

The CDR3 DNA follows: TGTGCCAGCAGCTTATCCCGAGGTGGAGGTACTGAAGCTTTCTTT. Amino acids: CASSLSRGGGTEAFF. J is TRBJ1-1 and V is TRBV7-9; no clear D. Trimming stripped 2 bases from V and 5 bases from J, with 15 bases between. Germline values: CDR1 SEHNR, CDR2 FQNEAQ (reference sequence). This CDR3 contains 15 residues.

The rearrangement links TRBV10-3 to TRBJ2-7; a weak D match, TRBD1 (6 bases). Germline V lookup: CDR1 ENHRY, CDR2 SYGVKD. Trimming removed 6 bases from V and 2 bases from J, with 14 bases in between. This CDR3 has 14 residues. CDR3 bases: TGTGCCATCAGGAGGGACACCGGAGCCTACGAGCAGTACTTC. Its protein is CAIRRDTGAYEQYF.

V gene TRBV4-1 combines with J gene TRBJ2-3; D gene uncertain. The V gene lost 3 bases and the J gene lost 4 bases, with 8 bases spanning the gap. Germline V gene sequence: CDR1 MGHRA, CDR2 YSYEKL. There are 13 residues in the CDR3. CDR3 in DNA: TGCGCCAGCAGCCAGGTCGGGCCAGATACGCAGTATTTT. Translating it yields CASSQVGPDTQYF.

This clonotype came up once. The rearrangement joins TRBV12-3 or TRBV12-4 to TRBJ2-1, with 13 bases lining up with TRBD2. Germline trimming cut 8 bases from V and 5 bases from J; bases unmatched to any gene: 18. The CDR3 runs 19 residues. The CDR3 nucleotides read TGTGCCAGCGGCTTGACCGGGACTAGCGGGGTAGAAGTGGACAATGAGCAGTTCTTC. It yields the protein CASGLTGTSGVEVDNEQFF.

J is TRBJ2-1 and V is TRBV6-1; 12 bases map to TRBD2. This CDR3 has 16 amino acids. The germline gives CDR1 MNHNS, CDR2 SASEGT. Trimming removed 4 bases from V and 5 bases from J; junction bases left unmatched: 6. CDR3 DNA: TGTGCCAGCAGTGGCCTAGCGGGAGGGGATGACAATGAGCAGTTCTTC. Its protein is CASSGLAGGDDNEQFF.

V and J are TRBV25-1 and TRBJ2-3; D possibly matches TRBD1 or TRBD2 (5 bases each). Trimming removed 3 bases at V and 3 bases at J, with 13 bases between. This CDR3 is 15 amino acids long. Germline assignment: CDR1 MGHDK and CDR2 SYGVNS. CDR3 in amino acids: CASSEWGTGTDTQYF. The CDR3 nucleotides are TGTGCCAGCAGTGAGTGGGGGACGGGGACAGATACGCAGTATTTT.

The chain has TRBV4-3 and TRBJ2-7; D possibly corresponds to TRBD1 (5 bases). The CDR3 extends over 15 amino acids. V was pared by 0 bases and J by 3 bases, with 12 bases between. The germline V gene has CDR1 LGHNA and CDR2 YSLEER. The CDR3 sequence is CASSQDSGSGYEQYF. In DNA form, the CDR3 reads TGCGCCAGCAGCCAAGATTCAGGGTCAGGCTACGAGCAGTACTTC.

The chain has TRBV2 and TRBJ2-3; possible D gene TRBD2, 6 bases. Trimming left V 2 bases short and J 2 bases short, with 14 bases between. There are 16 residues in the CDR3. CDR1 is SNHLY, CDR2 FYNNEI, per germline. In DNA, the CDR3 is TGTGCCAGCAGTGAATCGGGGGTTGGGGACACAGATACGCAGTATTTT. Residues: CASSESGVGDTDTQYF.

This rearrangement joins TRBV7-8 to TRBJ1-4, with D possibly TRBD1 on 5 matching bases. Trimming removed 2 bases at V and 4 bases at J, with 20 bases between. The CDR3 extends over 18 amino acids. Germline V gene sequence: CDR1 SGHVS, CDR2 FQNEAQ. CDR3 protein: CASSLLAAPGPNNEKLFF. CDR3 DNA: TGTGCCAGCAGCTTATTGGCAGCACCGGGACCGAATAATGAAAAACTGTTTTTT.

The chain couples TRBV7-2 to TRBJ2-7; no clear D gene. V shed 5 bases and J shed 1 base, with 12 bases lying between them. Germline CDR1 and CDR2: SGHTA and FQGNSA. This CDR3 spans 14 amino acids. The DNA of the CDR3 is TGTGCCAGCAGCCCCTTTGGGCCGTCCTACGAGCAGTACTTC. Amino acid sequence: CASSPFGPSYEQYF.